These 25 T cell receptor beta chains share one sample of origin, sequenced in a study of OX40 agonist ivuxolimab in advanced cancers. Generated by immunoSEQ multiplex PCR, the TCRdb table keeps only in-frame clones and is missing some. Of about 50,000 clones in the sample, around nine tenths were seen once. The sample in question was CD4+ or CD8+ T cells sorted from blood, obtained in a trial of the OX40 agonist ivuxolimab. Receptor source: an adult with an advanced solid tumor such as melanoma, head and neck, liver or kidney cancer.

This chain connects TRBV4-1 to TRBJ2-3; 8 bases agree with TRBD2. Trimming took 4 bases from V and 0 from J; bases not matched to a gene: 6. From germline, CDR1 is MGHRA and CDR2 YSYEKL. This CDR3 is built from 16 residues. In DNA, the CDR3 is TGCGCCAGCAGCCTACTAGCGGATACAAGCACAGATACGCAGTATTTT. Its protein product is CASSLLADTSTDTQYF.

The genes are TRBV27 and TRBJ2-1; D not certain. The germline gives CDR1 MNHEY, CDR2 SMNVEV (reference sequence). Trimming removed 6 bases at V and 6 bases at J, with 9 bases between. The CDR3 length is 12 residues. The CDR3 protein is CASSIPTNEQFF. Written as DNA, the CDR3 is TGTGCCAGCAGCATACCAACCAATGAGCAGTTCTTC.

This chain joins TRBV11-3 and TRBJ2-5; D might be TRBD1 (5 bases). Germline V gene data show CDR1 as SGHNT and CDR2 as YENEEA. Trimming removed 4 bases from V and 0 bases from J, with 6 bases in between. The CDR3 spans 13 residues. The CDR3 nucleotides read TGTGCCAGCAGCTCGGACAACCAAGAGACCCAGTACTTC. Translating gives CASSSDNQETQYF. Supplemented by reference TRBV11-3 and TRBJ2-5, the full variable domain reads EAGVVQSPRYKIIEKKQPVAFWCNPISGHNTLYWYLQNLGQGPELLIRYENEEAVDDSQLPKDRFSAERLKGVDSTLKIQPAELGDSAVYLCASSSDNQETQYFGPGTRLLVL.

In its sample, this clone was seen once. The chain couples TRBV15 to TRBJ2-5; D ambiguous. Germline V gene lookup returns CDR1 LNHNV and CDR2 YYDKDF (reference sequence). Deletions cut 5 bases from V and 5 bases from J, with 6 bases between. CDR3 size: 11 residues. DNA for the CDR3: TGTGCCACCAGCGCGAGGGAGACCCAGTACTTC. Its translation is CATSARETQYF. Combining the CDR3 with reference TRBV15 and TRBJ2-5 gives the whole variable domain DAMVIQNPRYQVTQFGKPVTLSCSQTLNHNVMYWYQQKSSQAPKLLFHYYDKDFNNEADTPDNFQSRRPNTSFCFLDIRSPGLGDTAMYLCATSARETQYFGPGTRLLVL.

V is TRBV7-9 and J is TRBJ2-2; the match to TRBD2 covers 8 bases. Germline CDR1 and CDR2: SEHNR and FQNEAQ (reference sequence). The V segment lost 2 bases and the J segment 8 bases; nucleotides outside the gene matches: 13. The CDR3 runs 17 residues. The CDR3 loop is CASSLTGGGPHRGELFF. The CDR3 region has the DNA TGTGCCAGCAGCTTAACTGGCGGGGGGCCCCACAGGGGGGAGCTGTTTTTT.

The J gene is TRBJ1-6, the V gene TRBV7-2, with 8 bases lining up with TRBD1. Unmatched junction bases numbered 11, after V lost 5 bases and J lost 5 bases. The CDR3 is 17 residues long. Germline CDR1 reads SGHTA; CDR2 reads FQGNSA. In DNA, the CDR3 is TGTGCCAGCAGCACTAGCGCCGGGACAGGTGATAATTCACCCCTCCACTTT. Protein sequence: CASSTSAGTGDNSPLHF.

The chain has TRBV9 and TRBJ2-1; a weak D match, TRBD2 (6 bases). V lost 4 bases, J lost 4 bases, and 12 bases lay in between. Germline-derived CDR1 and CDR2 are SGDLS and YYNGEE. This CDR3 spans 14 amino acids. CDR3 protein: CASSIEGGYNEQFF. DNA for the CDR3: TGTGCCAGCAGCATAGAGGGAGGTTACAATGAGCAGTTCTTC. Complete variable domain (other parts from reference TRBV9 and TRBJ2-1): DSGVTQTPKHLITATGQRVTLRCSPRSGDLSVYWYQQSLDQGLQFLIQYYNGEERAKGNILERFSAQQFPDLHSELNLSSLELGDSALYFCASSIEGGYNEQFFGPGTRLTVL.

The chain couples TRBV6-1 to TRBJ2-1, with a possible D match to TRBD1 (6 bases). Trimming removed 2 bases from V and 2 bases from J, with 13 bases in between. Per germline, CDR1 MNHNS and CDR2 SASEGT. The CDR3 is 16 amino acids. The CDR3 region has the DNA TGTGCCAGCAGTGAAAGCCACAGGGAGCCCTACAATGAGCAGTTCTTC. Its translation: CASSESHREPYNEQFF.

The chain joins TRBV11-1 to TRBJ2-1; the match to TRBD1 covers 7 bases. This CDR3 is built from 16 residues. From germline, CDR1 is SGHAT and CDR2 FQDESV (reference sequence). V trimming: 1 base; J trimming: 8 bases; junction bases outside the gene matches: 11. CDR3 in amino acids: CASSLGQQGLFHEQFF. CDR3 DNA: TGTGCCAGCAGCTTAGGCCAACAGGGGTTATTTCATGAGCAGTTCTTC.

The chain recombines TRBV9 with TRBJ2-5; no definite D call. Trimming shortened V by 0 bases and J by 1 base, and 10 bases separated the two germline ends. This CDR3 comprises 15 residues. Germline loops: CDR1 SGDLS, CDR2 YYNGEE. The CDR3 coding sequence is TGTGCCAGCAGCGTAGAGTGGAGCTCCCAAGAGACCCAGTACTTC. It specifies CASSVEWSSQETQYF.

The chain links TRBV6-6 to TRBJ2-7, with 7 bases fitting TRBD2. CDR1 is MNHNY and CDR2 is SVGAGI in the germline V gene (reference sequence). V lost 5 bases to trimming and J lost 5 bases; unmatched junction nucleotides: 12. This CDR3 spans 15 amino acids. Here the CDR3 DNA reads TGTGCCAGCAGTCCGCTAGCGGAAATGTGGGACGAGCAGTACTTC. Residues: CASSPLAEMWDEQYF.

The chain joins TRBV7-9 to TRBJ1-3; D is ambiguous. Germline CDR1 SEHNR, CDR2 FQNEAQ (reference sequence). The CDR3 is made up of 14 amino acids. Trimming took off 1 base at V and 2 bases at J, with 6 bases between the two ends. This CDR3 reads CASSLEVPGNTIYF. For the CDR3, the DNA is TGTGCCAGCAGCTTAGAGGTTCCTGGAAACACCATATATTTT.

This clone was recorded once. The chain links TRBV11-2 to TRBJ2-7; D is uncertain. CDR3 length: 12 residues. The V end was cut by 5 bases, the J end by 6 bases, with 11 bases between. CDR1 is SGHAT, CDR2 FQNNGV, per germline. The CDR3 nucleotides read TGTGCCAGCAGCCCTGGCGTTGGCGAGCAGTACGTC. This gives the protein CASSPGVGEQYV.

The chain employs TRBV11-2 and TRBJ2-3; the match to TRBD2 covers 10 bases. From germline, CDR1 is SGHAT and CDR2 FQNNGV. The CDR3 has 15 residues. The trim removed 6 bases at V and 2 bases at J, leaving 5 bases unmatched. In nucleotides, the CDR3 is TGTGCCAGCAGAAATAGCGGGGGGTTCACAGATACGCAGTATTTT. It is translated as CASRNSGGFTDTQYF.

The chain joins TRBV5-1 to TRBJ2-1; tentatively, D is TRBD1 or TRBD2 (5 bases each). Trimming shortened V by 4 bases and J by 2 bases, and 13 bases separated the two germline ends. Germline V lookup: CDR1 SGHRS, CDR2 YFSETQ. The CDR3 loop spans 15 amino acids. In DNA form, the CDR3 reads TGCGCCAGCAGCCGCGTGGGGGACGCCTACAATGAGCAGTTCTTC. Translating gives CASSRVGDAYNEQFF.

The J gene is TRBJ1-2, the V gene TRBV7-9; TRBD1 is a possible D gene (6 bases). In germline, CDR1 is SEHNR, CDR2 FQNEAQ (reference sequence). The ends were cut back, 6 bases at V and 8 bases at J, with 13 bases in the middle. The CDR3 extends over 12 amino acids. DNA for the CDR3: TGTGCCAGCAGTCAAGGGGGTTCGGGCTACACCTTC. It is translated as CASSQGGSGYTF.

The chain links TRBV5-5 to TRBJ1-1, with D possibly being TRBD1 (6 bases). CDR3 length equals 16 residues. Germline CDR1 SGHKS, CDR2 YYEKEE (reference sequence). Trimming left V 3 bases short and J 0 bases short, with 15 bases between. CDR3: CASSSKDRAMNTEAFF. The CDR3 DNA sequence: TGTGCCAGCAGCTCGAAGGACAGAGCCATGAACACTGAAGCTTTCTTT.

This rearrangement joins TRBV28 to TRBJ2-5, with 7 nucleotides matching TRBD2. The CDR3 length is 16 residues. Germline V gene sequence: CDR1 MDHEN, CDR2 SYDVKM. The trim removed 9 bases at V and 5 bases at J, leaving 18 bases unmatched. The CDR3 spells CASWGSAGITGETQYF. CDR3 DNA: TGTGCCAGTTGGGGCTCAGCGGGAATCACGGGGGAGACCCAGTACTTC.

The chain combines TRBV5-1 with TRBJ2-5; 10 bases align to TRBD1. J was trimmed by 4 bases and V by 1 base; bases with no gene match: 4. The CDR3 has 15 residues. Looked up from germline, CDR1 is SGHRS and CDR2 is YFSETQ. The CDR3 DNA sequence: TGCGCCAGCAGCTTGATGGGACAGGGGCCAGAGACCCAGTACTTC. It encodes CASSLMGQGPETQYF.

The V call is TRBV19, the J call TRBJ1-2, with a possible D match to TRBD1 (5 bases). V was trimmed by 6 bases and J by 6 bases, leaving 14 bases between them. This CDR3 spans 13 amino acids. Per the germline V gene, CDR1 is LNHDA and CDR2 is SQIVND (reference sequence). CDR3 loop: CASSPLGLDGYTF. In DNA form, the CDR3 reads TGTGCCAGTAGCCCACTGGGGCTGGATGGCTACACCTTC. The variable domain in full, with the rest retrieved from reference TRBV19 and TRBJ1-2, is DGGITQSPKYLFRKEGQNVTLSCEQNLNHDAMYWYRQDPGQGLRLIYYSQIVNDFQKGDIAEGYSVSREKKESFPLTVTSAQKNPTAFYLCASSPLGLDGYTFGSGTRLTVV.

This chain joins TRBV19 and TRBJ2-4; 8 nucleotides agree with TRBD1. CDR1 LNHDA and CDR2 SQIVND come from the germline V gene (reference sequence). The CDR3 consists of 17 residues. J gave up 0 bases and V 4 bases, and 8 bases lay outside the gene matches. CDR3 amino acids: CASSTGGGIIAKNIQYF. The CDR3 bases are TGTGCCAGTAGTACAGGGGGCGGAATCATAGCCAAAAACATTCAGTACTTC.

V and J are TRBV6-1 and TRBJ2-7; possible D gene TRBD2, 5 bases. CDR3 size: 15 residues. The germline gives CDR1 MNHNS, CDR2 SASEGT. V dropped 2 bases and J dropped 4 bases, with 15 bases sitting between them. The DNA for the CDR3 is TGTGCCAGCAGTGAACTGTTCGGGGATAGGTACGAGCAGTACTTC. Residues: CASSELFGDRYEQYF.

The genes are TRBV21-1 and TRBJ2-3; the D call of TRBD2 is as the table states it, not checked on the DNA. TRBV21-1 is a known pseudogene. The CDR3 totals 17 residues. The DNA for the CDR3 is TGTGCCAGCAGCAAATCGCCAGAGGGGGGGGGCACAGATACGCAGTATTTT. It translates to CASSKSPEGGGTDTQYF.

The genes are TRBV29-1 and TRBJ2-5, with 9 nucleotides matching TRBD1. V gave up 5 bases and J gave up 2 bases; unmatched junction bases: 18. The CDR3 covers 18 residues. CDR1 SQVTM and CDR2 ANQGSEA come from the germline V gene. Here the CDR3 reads CSVTHRDRGGLVQETQYF. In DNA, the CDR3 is TGCAGCGTTACCCACCGTGACAGGGGGGGCCTTGTACAAGAGACCCAGTACTTC.

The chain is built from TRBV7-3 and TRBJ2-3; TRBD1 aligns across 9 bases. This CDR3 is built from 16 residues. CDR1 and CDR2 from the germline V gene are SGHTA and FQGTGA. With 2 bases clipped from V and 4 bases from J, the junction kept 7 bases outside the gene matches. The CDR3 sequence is CASSLQGQGTADTQYF. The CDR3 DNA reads TGTGCCAGCAGCTTACAGGGACAGGGAACGGCAGATACGCAGTATTTT.